This is a list of T cell receptor beta chains from one sample in a study of cytomegalovirus exposure and HLA in healthy donors. Assay used: immunoSEQ multiplex PCR; TCRdb lists only in-frame clones, some missing. The sample yields around 150,000 clones, 89% seen once. Sequencing was carried out using PBMCs. The receptor set was obtained from a man in his late teens or twenties in good health and CMV-seropositive. The CDR3 runs from the conserved cysteine through the conserved F or W. A D gene is named only where the DNA matches it firmly. Expanded clones are given a class, and other clones once, few, many or no size at all.

clone_size j_call d_call v_call cdr3_aa cdr3_nt
. TRBJ2-5 . TRBV9 CASSVAGADQETQYF TGTGCCAGCAGCGTAGCAGGGGCAGACCAAGAGACCCAGTACTTC
once TRBJ2-1 . TRBV5-1 CASSLGVDNNEQFF TGCGCCAGCAGCTTGGGAGTAGATAACAATGAGCAGTTCTTC
. TRBJ2-2 TRBD1 TRBV6-1 CASKWTGENTGELFF TGTGCCAGCAAGTGGACAGGGGAGAACACCGGGGAGCTGTTTTTT
. TRBJ2-7 TRBD1 TRBV29-1 CSVEWRQGPFEQYF TGCAGCGTTGAGTGGCGACAGGGACCCTTCGAGCAGTACTTC
. TRBJ1-5 TRBD1 TRBV2 CASRPDRVGNQPQHF TGTGCCAGCAGACCTGACAGGGTTGGGAATCAGCCCCAGCATTTT
. TRBJ2-7 . TRBV13 CASSPTSSYEQYF TGTGCCAGCAGCCCTACGAGCTCCTACGAGCAGTACTTC
. TRBJ2-7 TRBD1 TRBV7-9 CASSLTGGRDEQYF TGTGCCAGCAGTCTGACAGGGGGCCGTGACGAGCAGTACTTC
. TRBJ2-3 TRBD2 TRBV27 CASSPLAGRSDTQYF TGTGCCAGCAGCCCGCTAGCGGGAAGATCAGATACGCAGTATTTT
. TRBJ2-1 . TRBV4-2 CASSQAAGVSSSYNEQFF TGTGCCAGCAGCCAAGCCGCAGGGGTCTCTAGCTCCTACAATGAGCAGTTCTTC
. TRBJ2-2 . TRBV6-6 CASSPQGANTGELFF TGTGCCAGCAGTCCACAGGGTGCGAACACCGGGGAGCTGTTTTTT
. TRBJ2-1 TRBD2 TRBV5-4 CASSLSSPSGRGQFF TGTGCCAGCAGCTTGTCGTCCCCTAGCGGGCGGGGGCAGTTCTTC
. TRBJ1-1 . TRBV28 CASALGGPNTEAFF TGTGCCAGCGCGTTGGGGGGGCCGAACACTGAAGCTTTCTTT
. TRBJ2-2 TRBD2 TRBV15 CATSGLAGEEHRELFF TGTGCCACCAGCGGACTAGCGGGAGAGGAACACCGGGAGCTGTTTTTT
. TRBJ2-1 TRBD2 TRBV5-1 CASSRLAGSNEQFF TGCGCCAGCAGCAGGTTAGCGGGAAGCAATGAGCAGTTCTTC
. TRBJ2-3 . TRBV5-6 CASRAGQKSYTDTQYF TGTGCCAGCAGGGCGGGGCAAAAATCATACACAGATACGCAGTATTTT
. TRBJ2-1 TRBD2 TRBV7-3 CASSPQGLGDEQFF TGTGCCAGCAGTCCTCAGGGACTAGGCGATGAGCAGTTCTTC
. TRBJ1-2 . TRBV7-9 CASSLGVSGASYTF TGTGCCAGCAGCTTAGGAGTTTCAGGGGCGAGCTACACCTTC
. TRBJ1-3 TRBD1 TRBV7-2 CASSLGTGLGNTIYF TGTGCCAGCAGCTTAGGGACAGGGTTGGGAAACACCATATATTTT
. TRBJ2-2 . TRBV9 CASSVGQQGAYTGELFF TGTGCCAGCAGCGTAGGCCAGCAGGGCGCGTACACCGGGGAGCTGTTTTTT
. TRBJ2-1 TRBD2 TRBV7-3 CASSSSGRAHNEQFF TGTGCCAGCAGTTCGAGCGGGAGGGCACACAATGAGCAGTTCTTC
. TRBJ1-1 TRBD1 TRBV28 CASSPRQGQGNTEAFF TGTGCCAGCAGTCCTCGACAGGGTCAAGGGAACACTGAAGCTTTCTTT
. TRBJ2-5 . TRBV5-1 CASSSSETQYF TGCGCCAGCAGCTCCTCGGAGACCCAGTACTTC
once TRBJ2-2 TRBD1 TRBV6-1 CASSATGGSGELFF TGTGCCAGCAGTGCGACAGGGGGATCCGGGGAGCTGTTTTTT
. TRBJ2-1 TRBD2 TRBV7-6 CASSLTSGIGGSYNEQFF TGTGCCAGCAGCCTTACTAGCGGGATAGGGGGCTCCTACAATGAGCAGTTCTTC
. TRBJ1-1 TRBD1 TRBV29-1 CSVVQGGFMNTEAFF TGCAGCGTTGTACAGGGGGGGTTTATGAACACTGAAGCTTTCTTT
. TRBJ2-5 . TRBV5-1 CASSLQAGETQYF TGCGCCAGCAGCTTGCAGGCGGGAGAGACCCAGTACTTC
few TRBJ2-1 . TRBV7-8 CASSLASYNEQFF TGTGCCAGCAGCTTAGCGTCATACAATGAGCAGTTCTTC
. TRBJ2-2 . TRBV11-2 CASSLYVQGTGELFF TGTGCCAGCAGCTTATATGTGCAGGGCACCGGGGAGCTGTTTTTT
once TRBJ2-1 TRBD2 TRBV10-3 CAINPGGDNEQFF TGTGCCATCAACCCGGGGGGGGACAATGAGCAGTTCTTC
once TRBJ1-2 . TRBV9 CASSSGGGVYGYTF TGTGCCAGCAGCTCCGGCGGGGGAGTCTATGGCTACACCTTC
. TRBJ2-1 . TRBV29-1 CSGGQYNEQFF TGCAGCGGGGGACAATACAATGAGCAGTTCTTC
. TRBJ2-1 . TRBV2 CASSNTGRRVFEQFF TGTGCCAGCAGTAATACAGGGCGCCGGGTGTTCGAGCAGTTCTTC
. TRBJ2-7 . TRBV30 CAWSVPGVSYEQYF TGTGCCTGGAGTGTCCCCGGAGTCTCCTACGAGCAGTACTTC
. TRBJ2-2 TRBD1 TRBV7-9 CASSRIRQGNTGELFF TGTGCCAGCAGCCGCATCAGACAGGGGAACACCGGGGAGCTGTTTTTT
. TRBJ2-1 TRBD1 TRBV10-1 CASKPYRGDPYNEQFF TGCGCCAGCAAACCTTACAGGGGGGACCCCTACAATGAGCAGTTCTTC
. TRBJ1-2 . TRBV28 CASRTGYRSSYGYTF TGTGCCAGCAGGACCGGATACAGGAGTTCCTATGGCTACACCTTC
. TRBJ1-1 . TRBV5-4 CASSLEGGRTEAFF TGTGCCAGCAGCTTGGAAGGGGGAAGGACTGAAGCTTTCTTT
. TRBJ2-2 . TRBV28 CASIEFGRTNTGELFF TGTGCCAGCATCGAGTTCGGCAGGACGAACACCGGGGAGCTGTTTTTT
few TRBJ2-2 . TRBV18 CASSPLGGSGVATGELFF TGTGCCAGCTCACCACTGGGAGGTAGCGGCGTCGCCACCGGGGAGCTGTTTTTT
. TRBJ1-3 . TRBV6-5 CASSRQASGNTIYF TGTGCCAGCAGTCGACAGGCCTCTGGAAACACCATATATTTT
. TRBJ2-1 . TRBV19 CASSIRGRGGNEQFF TGTGCCAGTAGTATCCGGGGAAGAGGGGGCAATGAGCAGTTCTTC
. TRBJ2-7 TRBD2 TRBV27 CASSLAGGYEQYF TGTGCCAGCAGTTTAGCGGGAGGATACGAGCAGTACTTC
. TRBJ2-6 TRBD1 TRBV6-1 CASSGPGQGPSGANVLTF TGTGCCAGCAGTGGTCCGGGACAGGGCCCCTCTGGGGCCAACGTCCTGACTTTC
. TRBJ2-1 TRBD2 TRBV7-2 CASSLSSGASYNEQFF TGTGCCAGCAGCTTATCTAGCGGGGCGTCCTACAATGAGCAGTTCTTC
. TRBJ2-7 TRBD2 TRBV4-1 CASSSPGLADYEQYF TGCGCCAGCAGCTCGCCGGGACTAGCAGACTACGAGCAGTACTTC
once TRBJ2-3 . TRBV29-1 CSVAPGDNTDTQYF TGCAGCGTTGCCCCCGGGGACAACACAGATACGCAGTATTTT
few TRBJ2-1 TRBD2 TRBV15 CATSTGLAIHEQFF TGTGCCACCAGCACGGGACTAGCGATTCATGAGCAGTTCTTC
. TRBJ1-1 TRBD1 TRBV15 CATSRASGQGPTEAFF TGTGCCACCAGCAGAGCCTCCGGACAGGGCCCCACTGAAGCTTTCTTT
. TRBJ1-1 . TRBV30 CAWSVGGEAFF TGTGCCTGGAGTGTCGGAGGGGAAGCTTTCTTT
. TRBJ1-1 TRBD1 TRBV4-1 CASSQRQGASEAFF TGCGCCAGCAGCCAACGTCAGGGGGCCTCTGAAGCTTTCTTT